The clone carrying this T cell receptor (beta chain) occurred many times. Its target is unknown. RNA transcripts provided the source from which TCR beta CDR3 regions were amplified. First-round RT-PCR with HTBI primers amplified the TCR CDR3 region. TCRdb fed the multiplex PCR reads into MiXCR, producing one record per CDR3 protein. The sample lists fewer than 600,000 distinct CDR3 sequences; 13% to 15% were seen once. These data are taken from a study of T cells in Graves' hyperthyroidism and ophthalmopathy. General observations from the study: Before onset, by a median of approximately 5.9 months, the model predicted ophthalmopathy.

No progression to ophthalmopathy during 18 months of follow-up defined stable disease. The CDR3 extends over 16 amino acids. With 0 bases clipped from V and 4 bases from J, the junction kept 4 bases outside the gene matches. Germline V gives CDR1 MNHNS, CDR2 SASEGT. What was sequenced was blood. This chain links TRBV6-1 with TRBJ2-1, with 9 bases matching TRBD2. This receptor was identified in a woman aged 18-30 years with Graves' hyperthyroidism. The CDR3 DNA follows: TGTGCCAGCAGTGAAGCGAAGACTAGCGGATACAATGAGCAGTTCTTC. Its translation: CASSEAKTSGYNEQFF.